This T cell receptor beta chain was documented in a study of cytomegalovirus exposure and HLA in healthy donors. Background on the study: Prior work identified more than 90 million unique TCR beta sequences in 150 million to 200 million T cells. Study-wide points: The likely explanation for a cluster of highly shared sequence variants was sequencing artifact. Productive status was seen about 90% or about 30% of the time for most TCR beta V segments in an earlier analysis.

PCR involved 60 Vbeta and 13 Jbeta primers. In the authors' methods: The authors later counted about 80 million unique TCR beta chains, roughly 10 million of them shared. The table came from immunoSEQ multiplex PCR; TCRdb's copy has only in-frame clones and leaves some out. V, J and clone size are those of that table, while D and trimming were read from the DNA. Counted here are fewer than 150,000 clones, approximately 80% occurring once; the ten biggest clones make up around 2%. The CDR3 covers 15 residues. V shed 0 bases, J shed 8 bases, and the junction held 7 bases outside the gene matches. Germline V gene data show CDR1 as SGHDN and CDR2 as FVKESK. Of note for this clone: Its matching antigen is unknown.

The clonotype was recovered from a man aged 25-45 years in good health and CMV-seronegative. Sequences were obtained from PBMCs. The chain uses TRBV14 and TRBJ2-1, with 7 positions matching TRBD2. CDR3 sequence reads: CASSQDRAGAHEQFF. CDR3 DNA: TGTGCCAGCAGCCAAGATAGGGCGGGAGCCCATGAGCAGTTCTTC.